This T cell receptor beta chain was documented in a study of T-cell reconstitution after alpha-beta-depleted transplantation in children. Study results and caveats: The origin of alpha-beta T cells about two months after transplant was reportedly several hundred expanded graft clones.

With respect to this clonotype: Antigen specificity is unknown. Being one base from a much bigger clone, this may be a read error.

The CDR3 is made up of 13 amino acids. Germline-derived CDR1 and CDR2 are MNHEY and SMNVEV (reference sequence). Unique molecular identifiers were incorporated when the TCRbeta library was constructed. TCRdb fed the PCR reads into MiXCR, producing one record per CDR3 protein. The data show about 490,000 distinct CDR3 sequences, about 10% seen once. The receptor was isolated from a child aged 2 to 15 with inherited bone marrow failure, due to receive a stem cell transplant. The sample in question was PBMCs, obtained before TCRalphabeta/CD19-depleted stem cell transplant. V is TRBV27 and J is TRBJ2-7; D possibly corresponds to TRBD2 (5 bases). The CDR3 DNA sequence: TGTACCAGCGCAGAGGGCTACTTCTACGAGCAGTACTTC. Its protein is CTSAEGYFYEQYF.